This T cell receptor (beta chain) emerged from a study of blood T cell repertoires in COVID-19. The method was immunoSEQ multiplex PCR; TCRdb's version includes in-frame clones alone and lacks a portion of them. This sample carries roughly 56,000 clones, about nine tenths of them seen once, and the ten largest clones take around 6.5%. Sequencing was carried out using peripheral blood. The sequence derives from a man aged 50 to 59 with active COVID-19.

CDR3 in amino acids: CASSSPRLDGTSGRLYNEQFF. In DNA form, the CDR3 reads TGCGCCAGCAGCTCACCGAGACTAGACGGGACTAGCGGGAGGTTATACAATGAGCAGTTCTTC. The J gene is TRBJ2-1, the V gene TRBV5-1; 15 nucleotides match TRBD2. Per germline, CDR1 SGHRS and CDR2 YFSETQ. This CDR3 comprises 21 residues. With V trimmed by 3 bases and J by 4 bases, 17 bases remained unmatched.